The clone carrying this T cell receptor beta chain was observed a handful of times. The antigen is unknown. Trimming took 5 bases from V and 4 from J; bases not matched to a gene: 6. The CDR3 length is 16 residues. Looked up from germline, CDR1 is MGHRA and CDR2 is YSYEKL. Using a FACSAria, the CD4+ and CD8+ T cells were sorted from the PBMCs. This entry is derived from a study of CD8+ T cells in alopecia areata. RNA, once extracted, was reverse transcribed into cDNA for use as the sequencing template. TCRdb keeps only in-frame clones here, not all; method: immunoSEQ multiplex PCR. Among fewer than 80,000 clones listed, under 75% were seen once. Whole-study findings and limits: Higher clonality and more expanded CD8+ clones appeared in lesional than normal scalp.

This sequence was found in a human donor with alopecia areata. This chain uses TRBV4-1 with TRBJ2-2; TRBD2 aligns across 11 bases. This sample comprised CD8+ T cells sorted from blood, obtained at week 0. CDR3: CASSSIAGGRTGELFF. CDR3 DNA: TGCGCCAGCAGCTCAATAGCGGGGGGGCGCACCGGGGAGCTGTTTTTT.